The sequence of this T cell receptor beta chain was determined in a study of blood T cell repertoires in COVID-19 (TCRdb year 2020). A note on the overall study: Samples covering the acute and convalescent phases of COVID-19 were provided by collaborators in the United States, Italy and Spain. The material from the prospective study consisted of cDNA or gDNA derived from T cells, B-cell-depleted T cells, or PBMCs. The dataset comprised deeply sampled blood TCRbeta repertoires from subjects exposed to, actively infected with, or recovered from COVID-19. The repertoires were released in a freely available public database intended as a resource for research on the immune response to SARS-CoV-2. The samples were drawn from the first 160 participants of the ongoing ImmuneRACE study and from 950 to 1,500 subjects provided by 6 global collaborators. The sample metadata nearly always contained a de-identified subject ID, COVID-19 status, age in years and sex. Where available, HLA class I and class II types were obtained from metadata supplied by the sample provider rather than from assay-based typing.

TCRbeta CDR3 regions were amplified from genomic DNA using the immunoSEQ Assay, a bias-controlled multiplex PCR. Under the source paper's analysis protocol: Within the assay, amplification of reference gene primers was used to estimate how many nucleated cells each sample contained. To quantify the absolute abundance of each unique TCRbeta CDR3 rearrangement, sequence reads were collapsed and filtered. For each sample, productive Simpson clonality was calculated as the square root of Simpson's diversity index across productive rearrangements. The source is immuneACCESS, and TCRdb retained only in-frame sequences with V and J called. Part of the clones is not carried over; for the studies checked, unresolved V genes explain less than half of this, and the remainder is unexplained. V, J and clone size are those of that table, while D and trimming were read from the DNA. This sample is represented by roughly 250,000 clones; over 80% of them were singletons. The ten most abundant clones make up about 2.9% of the sample.

As for this clone: The target of this receptor is not known. Base quality data are lacking; no much larger clone is found one base away.

The research as a whole found: How much clinical and demographic metadata was included differed by source and by participant, and the metadata was provided uncurated.

Based on the germline V gene, the CDR1 and CDR2 sequences are SGHRS and YFSETQ. Trimming removed 4 bases from V and 4 bases from J, leaving 17 bases between the germline ends. The CDR3, from cysteine to phenylalanine, totals 15 residues. CDR3 DNA only is kept here, 45 bases in frame from base 1. Participants in the prospective study were aged roughly 18 to 100 years, lived in some 24 United States geographic areas, and enrolled through a virtual design. In the prospective study, participants were assigned to cohorts based on the clinical history participants reported in a screening survey and a study questionnaire. Exposed participants had been in contact, within 2 weeks of entering the study, with a person who had a PCR-confirmed or clinician-diagnosed case of COVID-19. In the prospective study, mobile phlebotomists collected whole blood, serum and a nasopharyngeal or oropharyngeal swab from each participant. Over a 2-month period, participants in the prospective study had the option of providing additional blood draws and questionnaires. Before DNA extraction, prospective study blood samples were shipped either frozen or at room temperature.

This receptor was taken from a woman in her 40s who had been exposed to COVID-19. Specimen: PBMCs or T cells enriched from blood (not recorded which). In this chain, TRBV5-1 is recombined with TRBJ2-5; the D segment could be TRBD2, given 6 matching bases. The bases are TGCGCCAGCAGCCAGACTAGTAATCCCTCAGAGACCCAGTACTTC. The translation is CASSQTSNPSETQYF.